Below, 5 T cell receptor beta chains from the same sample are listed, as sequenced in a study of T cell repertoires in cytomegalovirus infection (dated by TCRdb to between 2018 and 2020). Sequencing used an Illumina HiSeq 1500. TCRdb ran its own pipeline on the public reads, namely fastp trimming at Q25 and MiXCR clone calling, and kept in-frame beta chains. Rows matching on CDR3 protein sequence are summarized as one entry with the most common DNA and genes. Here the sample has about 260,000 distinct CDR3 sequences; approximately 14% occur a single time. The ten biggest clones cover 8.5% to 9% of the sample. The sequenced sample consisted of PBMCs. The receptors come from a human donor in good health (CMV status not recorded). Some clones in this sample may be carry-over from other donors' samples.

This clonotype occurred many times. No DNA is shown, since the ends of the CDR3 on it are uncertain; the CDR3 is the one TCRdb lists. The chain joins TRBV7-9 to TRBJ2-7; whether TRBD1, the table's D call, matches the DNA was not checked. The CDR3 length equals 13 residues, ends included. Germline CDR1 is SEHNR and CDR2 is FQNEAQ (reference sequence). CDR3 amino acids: CASSILGVYEQYF.

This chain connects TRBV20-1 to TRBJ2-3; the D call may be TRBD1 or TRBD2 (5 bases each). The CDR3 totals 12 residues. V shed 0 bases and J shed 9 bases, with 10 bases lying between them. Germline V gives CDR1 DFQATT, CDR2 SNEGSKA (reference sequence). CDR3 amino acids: CSAREGDLTQYF. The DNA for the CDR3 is TGCAGTGCTAGAGAGGGGGACCTCACGCAGTATTTT.

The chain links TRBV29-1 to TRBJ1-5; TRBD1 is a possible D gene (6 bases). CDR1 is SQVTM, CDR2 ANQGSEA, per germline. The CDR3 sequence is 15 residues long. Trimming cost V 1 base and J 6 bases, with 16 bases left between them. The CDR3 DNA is TGCAGCGTTGAAGTTTTGGACAGAATGGGTCAGCCCCAGCATTTT. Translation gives CSVEVLDRMGQPQHF.

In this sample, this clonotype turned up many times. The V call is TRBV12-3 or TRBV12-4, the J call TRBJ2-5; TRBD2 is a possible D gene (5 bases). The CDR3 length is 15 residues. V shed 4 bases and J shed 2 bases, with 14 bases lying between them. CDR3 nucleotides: TGTGCCAGCAGTTCGGGCCGGACGGGACAAGAGACCCAGTACTTC. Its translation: CASSSGRTGQETQYF.

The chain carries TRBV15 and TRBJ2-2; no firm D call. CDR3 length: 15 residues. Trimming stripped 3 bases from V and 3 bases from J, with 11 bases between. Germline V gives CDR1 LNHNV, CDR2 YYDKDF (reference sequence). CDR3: CATSSAQTHTGELFF. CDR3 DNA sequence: TGTGCCACCAGCAGCGCACAGACCCACACCGGGGAGCTGTTTTTT. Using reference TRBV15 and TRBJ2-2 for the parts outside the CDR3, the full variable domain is DAMVIQNPRYQVTQFGKPVTLSCSQTLNHNVMYWYQQKSSQAPKLLFHYYDKDFNNEADTPDNFQSRRPNTSFCFLDIRSPGLGDTAMYLCATSSAQTHTGELFFGEGSRLTVL.